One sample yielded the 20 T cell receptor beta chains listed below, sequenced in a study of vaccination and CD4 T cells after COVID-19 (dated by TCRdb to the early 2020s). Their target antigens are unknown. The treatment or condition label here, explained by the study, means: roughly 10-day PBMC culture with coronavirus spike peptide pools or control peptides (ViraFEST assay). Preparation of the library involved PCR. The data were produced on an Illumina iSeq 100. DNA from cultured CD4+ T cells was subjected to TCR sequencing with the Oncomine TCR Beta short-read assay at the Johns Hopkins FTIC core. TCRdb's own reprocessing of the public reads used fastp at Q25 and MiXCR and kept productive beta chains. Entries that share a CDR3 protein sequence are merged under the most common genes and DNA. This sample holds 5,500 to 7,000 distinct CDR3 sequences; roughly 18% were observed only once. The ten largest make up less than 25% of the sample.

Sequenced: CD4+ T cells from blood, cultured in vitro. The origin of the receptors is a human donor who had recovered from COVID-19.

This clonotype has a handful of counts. CDR3 nucleotides: TGTGCCAGCAGCGCCCGGGAGGCCCCCATCGGGGAGCTGTTTTTT. Translation gives CASSAREAPIGELFF. The rearrangement uses TRBV11-2 and TRBJ2-2; TRBD2 matches 7 bases. Germline V lookup: CDR1 SGHAT, CDR2 FQNNGV. J gave up 7 bases and V 5 bases, and 10 bases lay outside the gene matches. The CDR3 runs 15 residues.

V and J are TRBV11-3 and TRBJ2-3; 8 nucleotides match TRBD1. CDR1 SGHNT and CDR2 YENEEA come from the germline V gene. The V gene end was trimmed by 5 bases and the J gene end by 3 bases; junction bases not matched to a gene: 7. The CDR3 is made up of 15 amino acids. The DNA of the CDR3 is TGTGCCAGCAGCCCACGACAGGGGAGTACAGATACGCAGTATTTT. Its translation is CASSPRQGSTDTQYF.

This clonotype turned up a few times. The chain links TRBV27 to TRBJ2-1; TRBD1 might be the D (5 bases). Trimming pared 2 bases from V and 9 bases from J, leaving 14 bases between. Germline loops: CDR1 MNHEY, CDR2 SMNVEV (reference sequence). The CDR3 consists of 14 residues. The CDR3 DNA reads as TGTGCCAGCAGTTTAATGGCGTGGGGCGGTGAGCAGTTCTTC. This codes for CASSLMAWGGEQFF.

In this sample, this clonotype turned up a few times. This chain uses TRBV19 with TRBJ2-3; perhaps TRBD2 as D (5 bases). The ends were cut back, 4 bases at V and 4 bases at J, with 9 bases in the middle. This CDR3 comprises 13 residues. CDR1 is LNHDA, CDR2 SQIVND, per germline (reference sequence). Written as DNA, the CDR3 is TGTGCCAGTAGTAGTACGAGGGCAGATACGCAGTATTTT. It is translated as CASSSTRADTQYF.

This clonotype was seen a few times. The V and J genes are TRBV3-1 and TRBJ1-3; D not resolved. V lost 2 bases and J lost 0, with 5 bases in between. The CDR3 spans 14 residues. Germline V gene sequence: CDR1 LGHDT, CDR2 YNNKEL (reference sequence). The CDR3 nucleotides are TGTGCCAGCAGCCAAAACCCCTCTGGAAACACCATATATTTT. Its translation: CASSQNPSGNTIYF.

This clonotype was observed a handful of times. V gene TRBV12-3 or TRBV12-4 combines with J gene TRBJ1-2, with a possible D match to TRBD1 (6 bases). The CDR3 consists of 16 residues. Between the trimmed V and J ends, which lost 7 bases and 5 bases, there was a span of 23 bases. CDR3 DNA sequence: TGTGCCAGCACCAAGGACAGATCCGGGTCCAATTATGGCTACACCTTC. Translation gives CASTKDRSGSNYGYTF.

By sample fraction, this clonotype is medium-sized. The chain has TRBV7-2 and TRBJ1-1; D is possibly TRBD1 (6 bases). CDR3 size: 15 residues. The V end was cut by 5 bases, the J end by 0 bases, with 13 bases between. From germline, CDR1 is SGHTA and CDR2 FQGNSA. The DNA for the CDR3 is TGTGCCAGCAGCCCTCGACAGGAGATGAACACTGAAGCTTTCTTT. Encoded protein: CASSPRQEMNTEAFF.

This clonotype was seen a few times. The CDR3 is CSARWAGKETQYF. The CDR3, as DNA: TGCAGTGCTAGGTGGGCAGGTAAAGAGACCCAGTACTTC. The gene calls are TRBV20-1 and TRBJ2-5; D is uncertain. Trimming removed 3 bases at V and 3 bases at J, with 11 bases between. Germline loops: CDR1 DFQATT, CDR2 SNEGSKA (reference sequence). This CDR3 region has 13 residues.

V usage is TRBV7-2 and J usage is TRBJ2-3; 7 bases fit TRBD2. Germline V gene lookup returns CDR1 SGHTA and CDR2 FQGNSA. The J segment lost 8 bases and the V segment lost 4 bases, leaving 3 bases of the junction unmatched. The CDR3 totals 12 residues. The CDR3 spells CASSYGLVTQYF. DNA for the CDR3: TGTGCCAGCAGCTACGGACTAGTTACGCAGTATTTT.

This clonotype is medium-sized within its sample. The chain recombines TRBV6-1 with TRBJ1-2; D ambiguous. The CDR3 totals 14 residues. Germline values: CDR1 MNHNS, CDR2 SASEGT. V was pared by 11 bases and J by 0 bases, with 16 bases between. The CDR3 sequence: CAGKRERTNYGYTF. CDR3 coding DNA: TGTGCCGGCAAGAGGGAGCGTACTAACTATGGCTACACCTTC.

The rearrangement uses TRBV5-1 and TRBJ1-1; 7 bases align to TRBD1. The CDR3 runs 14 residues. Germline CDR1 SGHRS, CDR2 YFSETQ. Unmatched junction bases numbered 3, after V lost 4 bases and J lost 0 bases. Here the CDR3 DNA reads TGCGCCAGCAGCGCTGGGACAGTGAACACTGAAGCTTTCTTT. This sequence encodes CASSAGTVNTEAFF. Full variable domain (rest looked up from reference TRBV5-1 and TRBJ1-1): KAGVTQTPRYLIKTRGQQVTLSCSPISGHRSVSWYQQTPGQGLQFLFEYFSETQRNKGNFPGRFSGRQFSNSRSEMNVSTLELGDSALYLCASSAGTVNTEAFFGQGTRLTVV.

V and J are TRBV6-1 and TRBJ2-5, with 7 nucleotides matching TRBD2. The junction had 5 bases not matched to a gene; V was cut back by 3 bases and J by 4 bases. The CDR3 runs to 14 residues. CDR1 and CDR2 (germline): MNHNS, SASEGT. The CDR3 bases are TGTGCCAGCAGTGAGTCGCTAGCGGTAGAGACCCAGTACTTC. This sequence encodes CASSESLAVETQYF.

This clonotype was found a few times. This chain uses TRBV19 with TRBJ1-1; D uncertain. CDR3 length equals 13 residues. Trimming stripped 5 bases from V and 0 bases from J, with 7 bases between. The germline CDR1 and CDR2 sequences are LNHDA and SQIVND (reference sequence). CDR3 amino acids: CASSPYMNTEAFF. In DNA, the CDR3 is TGTGCCAGTAGTCCCTATATGAACACTGAAGCTTTCTTT.

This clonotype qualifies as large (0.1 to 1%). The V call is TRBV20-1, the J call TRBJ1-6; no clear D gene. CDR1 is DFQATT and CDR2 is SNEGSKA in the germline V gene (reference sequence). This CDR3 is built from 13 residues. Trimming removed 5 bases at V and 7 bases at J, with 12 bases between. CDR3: CSAEGTPNSPLHF. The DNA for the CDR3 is TGCAGTGCTGAAGGAACCCCCAATTCACCCCTCCACTTT.

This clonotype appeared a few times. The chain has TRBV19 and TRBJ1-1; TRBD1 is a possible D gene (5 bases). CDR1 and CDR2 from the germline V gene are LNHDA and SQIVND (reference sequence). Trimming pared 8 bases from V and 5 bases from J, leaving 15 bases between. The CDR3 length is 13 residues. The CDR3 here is CASCLRDGTEAFF. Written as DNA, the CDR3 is TGTGCCAGTTGCCTCAGGGATGGTACTGAAGCTTTCTTT.

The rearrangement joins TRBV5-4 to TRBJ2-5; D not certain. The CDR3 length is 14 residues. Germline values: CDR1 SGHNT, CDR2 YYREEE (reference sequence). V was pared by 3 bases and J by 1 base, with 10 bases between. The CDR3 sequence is CASSSTESQETQYF. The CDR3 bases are TGTGCCAGCAGCTCCACCGAAAGCCAAGAGACCCAGTACTTC.

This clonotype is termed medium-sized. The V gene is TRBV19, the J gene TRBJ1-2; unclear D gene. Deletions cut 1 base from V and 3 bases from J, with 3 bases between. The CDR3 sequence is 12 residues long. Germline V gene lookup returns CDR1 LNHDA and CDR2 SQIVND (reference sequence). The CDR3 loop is CASSIADYGYTF. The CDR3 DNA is TGTGCCAGTAGTATAGCGGACTATGGCTACACCTTC.

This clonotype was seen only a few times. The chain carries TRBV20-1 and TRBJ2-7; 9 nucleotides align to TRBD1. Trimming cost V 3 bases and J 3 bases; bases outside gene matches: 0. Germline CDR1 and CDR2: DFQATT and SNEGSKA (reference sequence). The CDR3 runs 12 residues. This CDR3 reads CSARTGGYEQYF. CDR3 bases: TGCAGTGCTAGGACAGGGGGCTACGAGCAGTACTTC.

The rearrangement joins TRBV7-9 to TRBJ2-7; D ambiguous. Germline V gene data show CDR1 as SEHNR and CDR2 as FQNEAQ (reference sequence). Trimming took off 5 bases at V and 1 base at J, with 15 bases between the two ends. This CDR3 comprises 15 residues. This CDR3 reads CASSPSRDVSYEQYF. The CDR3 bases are TGTGCCAGCAGCCCCAGTCGTGACGTGTCCTACGAGCAGTACTTC.

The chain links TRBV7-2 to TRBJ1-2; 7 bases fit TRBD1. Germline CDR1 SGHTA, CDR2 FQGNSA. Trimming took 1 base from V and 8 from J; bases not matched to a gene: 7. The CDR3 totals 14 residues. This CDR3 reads CASSLEARGGGYTF. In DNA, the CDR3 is TGTGCCAGCAGCTTAGAGGCCAGGGGGGGGGGCTACACCTTC.